The rows below give T cell receptor beta chains drawn from one sample of a study of T-cell reconstitution after alpha-beta-depleted transplantation in children. TCRdb used MiXCR to reprocess the PCR reads, holding one entry per CDR3 protein. The repertoire consists of roughly 790,000 distinct CDR3 sequences, with about 15% occurring once and the leading ten covering around 5%. The sequenced sample was PBMCs, mostly from graft donor cells, obtained 360 days after TCRalphabeta/CD19-depleted stem cell transplant. These receptors came from a male patient between 5 and 17 years old who had a stem cell transplant for acute lymphoblastic leukemia, so the T cells may come from the graft donor. Both conserved end residues are part of each CDR3. The D gene is left open where the match is weak. For some rows the clone size is stated as once, few or many, or as a class when expanded; others skip it.

D: -
size: few
V: TRBV5-1
J: TRBJ2-1
DNA: TGCGCCAGCTCAGGGGGGAGGGGTGTCAATGAGCAGTTCTTC
CDR3: CASSGGRGVNEQFF

D: -
size: -
V: TRBV14
J: TRBJ2-5
DNA: TGTGCCAGCAGCCAACCTGCCAAATCAGCAGCGGCTGGGGAGACCCAGTACTTC
CDR3: CASSQPAKSAAAGETQYF

D: -
size: -
V: TRBV2
J: TRBJ2-5
DNA: TGTGCCGAGTCAATGGGGAGGCAAGAGACCCAGTACTTC
CDR3: CAESMGRQETQYF

D: -
size: -
V: TRBV19
J: TRBJ2-5
DNA: TGTGCCAGTAGTATAGATCCGGTGAAGGAGACCCAGTACTTC
CDR3: CASSIDPVKETQYF

D: -
size: -
V: TRBV12-3/TRBV12-4
J: TRBJ2-1
DNA: TGTGCCAGCAGTTTATCGGGTACCGATGAGCAGTTCTTC
CDR3: CASSLSGTDEQFF

D: TRBD2
size: -
V: TRBV27
J: TRBJ2-7
DNA: TGTGCCAGCGGTACTAGCGGGATCGACGAGCAGTACTTC
CDR3: CASGTSGIDEQYF

D: TRBD1
size: -
V: TRBV11-2
J: TRBJ2-1
DNA: TGTGCCAGCAGCTTAGAGGACAGGGGTCTGACTGAGCAGTTCTTC
CDR3: CASSLEDRGLTEQFF

D: -
size: few
V: TRBV5-1
J: TRBJ1-5
DNA: TGCGCCAGCAGCTTGGGTCCGGGTAAGCAGCCCCAGCATTTT
CDR3: CASSLGPGKQPQHF

D: TRBD1
size: few
V: TRBV7-3
J: TRBJ2-1
DNA: TGTGCCAGCAGGACGACAGGGGCACCTTACAATGAGCAGTTCTTC
CDR3: CASRTTGAPYNEQFF

D: -
size: many
V: TRBV5-1
J: TRBJ2-2
DNA: TGCGCCAGCAGCTTCGGACCGAACACCGGGGAGCTGTTTTTT
CDR3: CASSFGPNTGELFF

D: TRBD1
size: few
V: TRBV6-5
J: TRBJ1-2
DNA: TGTGCCAGCATTACCAGGGGGCATGGCTACACCTTC
CDR3: CASITRGHGYTF

D: TRBD2
size: few
V: TRBV5-1
J: TRBJ2-7
DNA: TGCGCCAGCCGCGCAGTCAGCGGGAGGGCCGGTGAGCAGTACTTC
CDR3: CASRAVSGRAGEQYF

D: -
size: -
V: TRBV2
J: TRBJ2-1
DNA: TGTGCCAGCAGTGACAGGGGCTTCTCCTACAATGAGCAGTTCTTC
CDR3: CASSDRGFSYNEQFF

D: -
size: few
V: TRBV5-1
J: TRBJ2-2
DNA: TGCGCCAGCCGTCCTACGCCCGGGGAGCTGTTTTTT
CDR3: CASRPTPGELFF

D: -
size: -
V: TRBV9
J: TRBJ2-1
DNA: TGTGCCAGCAGCACCGGACCACTCACCTCCTACAATGAGCAGTTCTTC
CDR3: CASSTGPLTSYNEQFF

D: -
size: -
V: TRBV15
J: TRBJ2-1
DNA: TGTGCCACTACTATCAGGGATAGGGATGAGCAGTTCTTC
CDR3: CATTIRDRDEQFF

D: -
size: -
V: TRBV20-1
J: TRBJ2-3
DNA: TGCAGTGCTAGAGTCAGGGTTGCAGATACGCAGTATTTT
CDR3: CSARVRVADTQYF

D: -
size: -
V: TRBV11-2
J: TRBJ2-7
DNA: TGTGCCAGCAGCTTAATTCTGCGGGCTGTCGAGCAGTACTTC
CDR3: CASSLILRAVEQYF

D: -
size: once
V: TRBV27
J: TRBJ2-1
DNA: TGTGCCAGCAGTCTATCGCGCTGGGGGGCTAGAGAATACAATGAGCAGTTCTTC
CDR3: CASSLSRWGAREYNEQFF

D: -
size: many
V: TRBV25-1
J: TRBJ2-5
DNA: TGTGCCAGCAGTCTGGTGGGGCTCCAAGGAGAGACCCAGTACTTC
CDR3: CASSLVGLQGETQYF

D: TRBD2
size: few
V: TRBV6-1
J: TRBJ2-3
DNA: TGTGCCAGCGACCGACTAGCGGGGGACTTAACGCAGTATTTT
CDR3: CASDRLAGDLTQYF

D: -
size: few
V: TRBV20-1
J: TRBJ2-7
DNA: TGCGAAGTTGGGACTCCCTACGAGCAGTACTTC
CDR3: CEVGTPYEQYF

D: -
size: -
V: TRBV7-8
J: TRBJ2-3
DNA: TGTGCCAGCAGATCCCTCCGGGTCGCGGGAAGCACAGATACGCAGTATTTT
CDR3: CASRSLRVAGSTDTQYF

D: -
size: few
V: TRBV15
J: TRBJ2-7
DNA: TGTGCCACCAGGACGACGTACGGGATCTACGAGCAGTACTTC
CDR3: CATRTTYGIYEQYF

D: TRBD2
size: -
V: TRBV29-1
J: TRBJ2-7
DNA: TGCAGCGTTGATGGTCGACGGGAGGGTTCCTACGAGCAGTACTTC
CDR3: CSVDGRREGSYEQYF

D: -
size: -
V: TRBV4-1
J: TRBJ2-7
DNA: TGCGCCAGCAGCCAAGAGAATAGCGGAACCTCCTACGAGCAGTACTTC
CDR3: CASSQENSGTSYEQYF

D: TRBD1
size: few
V: TRBV7-2
J: TRBJ2-7
DNA: TGTGCCAGCAGCTCGAAGGACAGGGGATTCGCCGAGCAGTACTTC
CDR3: CASSSKDRGFAEQYF

D: -
size: many
V: TRBV12-3/TRBV12-4
J: TRBJ1-5
DNA: TGTGCCAGCAGTTTATTTGGCGATCAGCCCCAGCATTTT
CDR3: CASSLFGDQPQHF

D: -
size: -
V: TRBV7-2
J: TRBJ2-7
DNA: TGTGCCAGCAGCTTAAAACTCGGGGGAGGACCCCACGAGCAGTACTTC
CDR3: CASSLKLGGGPHEQYF

D: TRBD1
size: -
V: TRBV7-6
J: TRBJ2-7
DNA: TGTGCCAGCAGCCCCCCGACAGGGACAGGCTACGAGCAGTACTTC
CDR3: CASSPPTGTGYEQYF

D: -
size: -
V: TRBV7-2
J: TRBJ2-3
DNA: TGTGCCAGCAGCTTTGGGCGACCAGATACGCAGTATTTT
CDR3: CASSFGRPDTQYF

D: -
size: -
V: TRBV28
J: TRBJ2-6
DNA: TGTGCCAGCGTAACTGGGGCCAACGTCCTGACTTTC
CDR3: CASVTGANVLTF

D: TRBD1
size: few
V: TRBV7-9
J: TRBJ1-2
DNA: TGTGCCAGCAGCTTAGTGAACAGGGGTCCCTATGGCTACACCTTC
CDR3: CASSLVNRGPYGYTF

D: -
size: -
V: TRBV10-3
J: TRBJ2-1
DNA: TGTGCCATCACCGCGGACTTCATTCCCCCCCATGAGCAGTTCTTC
CDR3: CAITADFIPPHEQFF

D: -
size: many
V: TRBV5-1
J: TRBJ2-4
DNA: TGCGCCAGCAGCCCCTCAGTAATAGCCAAAAACATTCAGTACTTC
CDR3: CASSPSVIAKNIQYF

D: -
size: -
V: TRBV20-1
J: TRBJ1-2
DNA: TGCAGTGCTATGCTAGGACTGTCTTATGGCTACACCTTC
CDR3: CSAMLGLSYGYTF

D: -
size: -
V: TRBV21-1
J: TRBJ2-1
DNA: TGTGCCAGCAGCCTAGGGAAGCGCTCCTACAATGAGCAGTTCTTC
CDR3: CASSLGKRSYNEQFF